This record covers a single T cell receptor beta chain. In the study's own analysis: Researchers report that nucleated cell counts were estimated from reference gene primer amplification. The protocol was immunoSEQ multiplex PCR, while the TCRdb copy is restricted to in-frame clones and leaves out a portion. V and J calls plus clone size are reproduced from that table; the DNA served to infer D and trimming. The table shows under 500,000 clones, with more than 85% occurring only once. This entry is derived from a study of blood T cell repertoires in COVID-19. Study at large: COVID-19 samples, acute and convalescent, were from the United States, Italy and Spain.

V lost 3 bases and J 2 bases, leaving 16 bases between the germline ends. The CDR3 has 15 residues. Germline values: CDR1 SQVTM, CDR2 ANQGSEA. The clonotype originates from a woman aged 25 to 45 with acute or convalescent COVID-19. The V call is TRBV29-1, the J call TRBJ1-1; D ambiguous. The sample was peripheral blood. The CDR3 loop reads CSVDKTRGRNTEAFF. The CDR3 DNA sequence: TGCAGCGTTGATAAAACTCGGGGAAGAAACACTGAAGCTTTCTTT.